Presented here are 12 T cell receptor beta chains from one specimen sequenced in a study of technical replicates of blood from several donors. Measured with immunoSEQ multiplex PCR; TCRdb has only the in-frame clones, and not every one. The sample contains about 79,000 clones, 91% of which appear only once. Sequenced sample: T cells isolated from PBMCs. These receptors were taken from a human donor in good health. Some clones in this sample may be carry-over from other donors' samples.

This rearrangement joins TRBV13 to TRBJ2-7; maybe TRBD2 (5 bases). Germline V gives CDR1 PRHDT, CDR2 FYEKMQ (reference sequence). This CDR3 has 13 residues. The V gene lost 6 bases and the J gene lost 2 bases, with 11 bases spanning the gap. CDR3 in amino acids: CASRGLPTYEQYF. CDR3 DNA: TGTGCCAGCAGAGGACTGCCGACCTACGAGCAGTACTTC.

The V gene is TRBV9, the J gene TRBJ1-1; no firm D call. Germline CDR1 is SGDLS and CDR2 is YYNGEE. The CDR3 runs to 13 residues. Trimming cost V 0 bases and J 4 bases, with 7 bases left between them. CDR3 residues: CASSVGSSTEAFF. The CDR3 nucleotides read TGTGCCAGCAGCGTAGGTTCTAGCACTGAAGCTTTCTTT.

This chain connects TRBV4-1 to TRBJ2-7; TRBD1 aligns across 8 bases. Germline V lookup: CDR1 MGHRA, CDR2 YSYEKL. The CDR3 spans 16 residues. With V trimmed by 3 bases and J by 3 bases, 10 bases remained unmatched. This chain's CDR3 is CASSHRYGQGIYEQYF. The CDR3 nucleotides are TGCGCCAGCAGCCATAGATATGGACAGGGAATCTACGAGCAGTACTTC.

The chain employs TRBV11-2 and TRBJ2-5; no clear D. The CDR3 is made up of 14 amino acids. CDR1 is SGHAT, CDR2 FQNNGV, per germline. Trimming pared 2 bases from V and 4 bases from J, leaving 11 bases between. DNA for the CDR3: TGTGCCAGCAGCTTACCTTTTGGCAGAGAGACCCAGTACTTC. This sequence encodes CASSLPFGRETQYF.

The DNA of the CDR3 is TGTGCCAGCAGCTTAATGGCGGGAGGGGATACGCAGTATTTT. It yields the protein CASSLMAGGDTQYF. The chain links TRBV7-6 to TRBJ2-3, with 9 bases that match TRBD2. Losses at the gene ends were 2 bases for V and 6 bases for J; bases not matched to a gene: 3. CDR1 SGHVS and CDR2 FNYEAQ come from the germline V gene. This CDR3 spans 14 amino acids.

The chain is built from TRBV7-9 and TRBJ1-2; 9 nucleotides agree with TRBD1. Trimming took 5 bases from V and 6 from J; bases not matched to a gene: 7. Germline V gene sequence: CDR1 SEHNR, CDR2 FQNEAQ (reference sequence). The CDR3 sequence is 14 residues long. The CDR3, as DNA: TGTGCCAGCAGCAGACAGGGACAGGGCAATGGCTACACCTTC. Its translation: CASSRQGQGNGYTF.

The chain links TRBV6-1 to TRBJ2-7, with 11 bases matching TRBD2. There are 14 residues in the CDR3. The junction had 5 bases not matched to a gene; V was cut back by 8 bases and J by 2 bases. Per the germline V gene, CDR1 is MNHNS and CDR2 is SASEGT. CDR3 DNA sequence: TGTGCCAGCGGCGGACTAGCGGGCCCCTACGAGCAGTACTTC. It is translated as CASGGLAGPYEQYF.

The chain carries TRBV6-4 and TRBJ2-7; D is perhaps TRBD1 (5 bases). The germline V and J ends were trimmed by 8 bases and 4 bases, with 24 bases remaining between them. The CDR3 is made up of 16 amino acids. The germline V gene encodes CDR1 MRHNA and CDR2 SNTAGT. CDR3 amino acids: CASGNLTWGSIYEQYF. The CDR3 coding sequence is TGTGCCAGCGGGAACTTAACCTGGGGCAGCATTTACGAGCAGTACTTC.

V and J are TRBV28 and TRBJ1-2; 10 bases line up with TRBD1. This CDR3 has 16 residues. The germline V gene encodes CDR1 MDHEN and CDR2 SYDVKM. V shed 2 bases, J shed 4 bases, and the junction held 7 bases outside the gene matches. The CDR3 loop is CASSLISGDRGYGYTF. The CDR3, as DNA: TGTGCCAGCAGTTTAATTAGTGGGGACAGGGGCTATGGCTACACCTTC.

The chain recombines TRBV15 with TRBJ1-6; D is unresolved. There are 13 residues in the CDR3. The V gene lost 0 bases and the J gene lost 7 bases, with 4 bases spanning the gap. The germline gives CDR1 LNHNV, CDR2 YYDKDF (reference sequence). The CDR3 here is CATSRDLNSPLHF. The CDR3 DNA sequence: TGTGCCACCAGCAGAGATTTAAATTCACCCCTCCACTTT. The full variable domain, in which reference TRBV15 and TRBJ1-6 provide the parts outside the CDR3, is DAMVIQNPRYQVTQFGKPVTLSCSQTLNHNVMYWYQQKSSQAPKLLFHYYDKDFNNEADTPDNFQSRRPNTSFCFLDIRSPGLGDTAMYLCATSRDLNSPLHFGNGTRLTVT.

This chain connects TRBV7-2 to TRBJ2-1; D gene unclear. V was trimmed by 5 bases and J by 2 bases, leaving 4 bases between them. This CDR3 is 12 amino acids long. Germline values: CDR1 SGHTA, CDR2 FQGNSA. The CDR3 DNA follows: TGTGCCAGCAGCCCGGCCTACAATGAGCAGTTCTTC. Protein product: CASSPAYNEQFF.

The V gene is TRBV10-1, the J gene TRBJ2-7; 8 bases are a match to TRBD2. V shed 3 bases, J shed 2 bases, and the junction held 9 bases outside the gene matches. The CDR3 extends over 16 amino acids. Germline CDR1 WNHNN, CDR2 SYGVQD (reference sequence). DNA of the CDR3: TGCGCCAGCAGTGACCTTTGGCGGGAGGCAACCTACGAGCAGTACTTC. It yields the protein CASSDLWREATYEQYF.